These 3 T cell receptor beta chains originate from one sample sequenced in a study of T cells in Graves' hyperthyroidism and ophthalmopathy. Amplification of TCR beta CDR3 regions used RNA as the template. A first-round RT-PCR of the TCR CDR3 used the HTBI primer set. TCRdb called the multiplex PCR reads again in MiXCR, with one record for every CDR3 protein. Among about 600,000 distinct CDR3 sequences listed, about 16% were seen once. Sample: blood. The receptors derive from a woman in her thirties or forties with Graves' ophthalmopathy.

This clonotype was seen ten or more times. This rearrangement joins TRBV9 to TRBJ2-3; D perhaps matches TRBD1 (6 bases). Germline V gene lookup returns CDR1 SGDLS and CDR2 YYNGEE. The length of the CDR3 is 15 residues. Trimming removed 0 bases at V and 2 bases at J, with 10 bases between. The CDR3 sequence is CASSVVSGVTDTQYF. The CDR3 region has the DNA TGTGCCAGCAGCGTAGTTTCAGGGGTCACAGATACGCAGTATTTT.

With respect to this clonotype: A clone one base away is much larger, so this may be a read error. The J gene is TRBJ1-2, the V gene TRBV18, with D perhaps matching TRBD1 (6 bases). Germline CDR1 reads KGHSH; CDR2 reads LQKENI. The CDR3 runs to 13 residues. CDR3 DNA: TGTGGCAGCTCACCAGGGACATTAGATGGCTACACCTTC. Translating it yields CGSSPGTLDGYTF.

The gene calls are TRBV5-1 and TRBJ2-3, with 12 positions matching TRBD2. Trimming at V came to 5 bases and at J to 6 bases, leaving 7 bases not matched to a gene. Germline lookup yields CDR1 SGHRS and CDR2 YFSETQ. This CDR3 is 15 amino acids long. The CDR3 DNA reads TGCGCCAGCAGGGAAGGACTAGCGGGGAGTGATACGCAGTATTTT. This translates into CASREGLAGSDTQYF.